The T cell receptor (beta chain) under discussion was sequenced for a study of a mutant IDH1 vaccine in newly diagnosed glioma. Turning to the study itself: Most patients had received both radiotherapy and temozolomide, the prior options being radiotherapy, temozolomide, or both. Study-wide results and limits: Pseudoprogression appeared independent of alterations in top peripheral clonotypes.

Data came from immunoSEQ multiplex PCR; TCRdb stores just in-frame clones and leaves some out. The sample holds fewer than 45,000 clones; roughly 84% are singletons and the top ten take approximately 2%. As to time point: week 11, during vaccination. One vaccine dose held 300 ug of mutant IDH1 20-mer peptide and came with topical imiquimod. About this clone itself: Its specificity is not known.

The CDR3 has 16 residues. Deletions cut 1 base from V and 3 bases from J, with 14 bases between. Per germline, CDR1 SGHRS and CDR2 YFSETQ. This TCR was sampled from a man aged 35-49 years with glioma. This material consisted of PBMCs, taken from a glioma patient whose treatment included an IDH1 peptide vaccine. The rearrangement links TRBV5-1 to TRBJ2-1, with D possibly TRBD2 on 6 matching bases. The CDR3 is CASSLTFPSDYNEQFF. DNA for the CDR3: TGCGCCAGCAGCTTGACCTTTCCTAGCGACTACAATGAGCAGTTCTTC. The complete variable domain, with remaining parts taken from reference TRBV5-1 and TRBJ2-1, reads KAGVTQTPRYLIKTRGQQVTLSCSPISGHRSVSWYQQTPGQGLQFLFEYFSETQRNKGNFPGRFSGRQFSNSRSEMNVSTLELGDSALYLCASSLTFPSDYNEQFFGPGTRLTVL.